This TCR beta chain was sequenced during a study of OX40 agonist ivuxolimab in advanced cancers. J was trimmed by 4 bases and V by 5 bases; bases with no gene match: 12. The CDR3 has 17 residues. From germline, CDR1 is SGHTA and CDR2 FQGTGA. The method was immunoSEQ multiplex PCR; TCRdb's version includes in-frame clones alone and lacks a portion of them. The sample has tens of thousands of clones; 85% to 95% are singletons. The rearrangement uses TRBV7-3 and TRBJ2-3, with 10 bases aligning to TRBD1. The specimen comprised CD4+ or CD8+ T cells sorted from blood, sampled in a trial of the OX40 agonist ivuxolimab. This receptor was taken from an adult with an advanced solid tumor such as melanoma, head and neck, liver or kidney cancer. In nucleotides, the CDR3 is TGTGCCAGCAGCCCCTCTTCCCGGGACAGGGGTCCAGATACGCAGTATTTT. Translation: CASSPSSRDRGPDTQYF.